A single T cell receptor beta chain is shown here with its context. Germline V gene sequence: CDR1 SGHDN, CDR2 FVKESK. This CDR3 has 15 residues. Deletions cut 4 bases from V and 8 bases from J, with 20 bases between. Extraction of RNA preceded its reverse transcription into cDNA, which served as the sequencing template. Clones were read by immunoSEQ multiplex PCR, and TCRdb kept only the in-frame ones, dropping some. The data show 200,000 or so clones, approximately 61% seen once. This specimen comes from a study of CD8+ T cells in alopecia areata. This clonotype originated in a human donor with alopecia areata. The input for sequencing was CD4+ T cells sorted from blood, taken at week 0. V gene TRBV14 combines with J gene TRBJ1-2; unclear D gene. The CDR3 reads CASSRDVGGDRGYTF. CDR3 nucleotide sequence: TGTGCCAGCAGCCGAGACGTAGGCGGGGATCGGGGCTACACCTTC.